Each of the 29 T cell receptor beta chains below was sequenced from the same sample in a study of T cells in women clearing cervical HPV infection. Sequenced by immunoSEQ multiplex PCR; TCRdb stores in-frame clones only, minus some. The sample table sets out tens of thousands of clones. The sequenced sample was blood buffy coat. All receptors come from a woman between 18 and 70 years old with a cervical HPV16 infection that either progressed to CIN3+ or cleared (not recorded which).

Regarding this clone: The CDR3 end falls 3 residues outside the read, so it is completed with the germline J gene. The V gene is TRBV19, the J gene TRBJ2-2, with 7 bases aligning to TRBD1. The germline V gene has CDR1 LNHDA and CDR2 SQIVND (reference sequence). CDR3 size: 15 residues. The V segment lost 7 bases and the J segment 0 bases; nucleotides outside the gene matches: 5. CDR3 bases read: TGTGCCAGTAAACCGGGACAGACGAACACCGGGGAG. It yields the protein CASKPGQTNTGE. Given in full, the CDR3 is CASKPGQTNTGELFF.

About this clone itself: The read ends 3 residues before the CDR3 terminus; that terminus is restored from the germline J gene. The chain is built from TRBV7-9 and TRBJ1-1; D remains unclear. Per germline, CDR1 SEHNR and CDR2 FQNEAQ (reference sequence). This CDR3 has 13 amino acids. The V and J ends lost 3 bases and 3 bases respectively, with 8 bases between them. CDR3 region: CASSFQQYTEAFF. CDR3 DNA, as far as it was read: TGTGCCAGCAGCTTTCAACAGTACACTGAA.

Concerning this clone itself: The read terminates 3 residues ahead of where the CDR3 ends, so the germline J gene completes it. The rearrangement uses TRBV7-6 and TRBJ2-3, with 7 bases aligning to TRBD1. With V trimmed by 7 bases and J by 5 bases, 9 bases remained unmatched. CDR3 length: 14 residues. Germline V gene data show CDR1 as SGHVS and CDR2 as FNYEAQ. CDR3 bases read: TGTGCCAGCAACCGAGGGGGCTGGGGAGATACG. Translated: CASNRGGWGDT. The CDR3 reads in full as CASNRGGWGDTQYF.

As for this clone: The CDR3 end lies 3 residues beyond the end of the read and is filled in from the germline J gene. The gene calls are TRBV27 and TRBJ1-1; D call uncertain. Trimming removed 3 bases from V and 1 base from J, with 6 bases in between. The CDR3 has 13 amino acids. Germline V gene lookup returns CDR1 MNHEY and CDR2 SMNVEV (reference sequence). CDR3 bases read: TGTGCCAGCAGTTTCTCCGGGAACACTGAA. It specifies CASSFSGNTE. The whole CDR3 region reads CASSFSGNTEAFF.

As regards this clone: Sequencing ends 3 residues short of the CDR3 end; the germline J gene provides the rest. This chain links TRBV29-1 with TRBJ1-1, with D possibly matching TRBD1 (6 bases). This CDR3 comprises 13 residues. V was shortened by 3 bases and J by 2 bases, with 10 bases between the two germline ends. Per the germline V gene, CDR1 is SQVTM and CDR2 is ANQGSEA. CDR3 DNA (partial): TGCAGCGTTGAGAGGACAGCTAACACTGAA. The encoded protein is CSVERTANTE. The CDR3, in full, reads CSVERTANTEAFF.

Notes on this clone: The CDR3 is cut off 3 residues early in the read; its end comes from the germline J gene. This sequence joins TRBV7-2 and TRBJ1-5; possible D gene TRBD1, 5 bases. The CDR3 has 15 amino acids. Between the trimmed V and J ends, which lost 6 bases and 5 bases, there was a span of 17 bases. Germline CDR1 reads SGHTA; CDR2 reads FQGNSA. The CDR3 reads CASSPSRGVHQPQHF. Partial CDR3 DNA: TGTGCCAGCAGTCCCTCGAGGGGCGTCCATCAGCCC. Combining the CDR3 with reference TRBV7-2 and TRBJ1-5 gives the whole variable domain GAGVSQSPSNKVTEKGKDVELRCDPISGHTALYWYRQSLGQGLEFLIYFQGNSAPDKSGLPSDRFSAERTGGSVSTLTIQRTQQEDSAVYLCASSPSRGVHQPQHFGDGTRLSIL.

Partial CDR3 DNA: TGTGCCAGCAGCTGGGGGCGTAATACG. Protein sequence: CASSWGRNT. In full, the CDR3 is CASSWGRNTQYF. The chain has TRBV7-9 and TRBJ2-3; perhaps TRBD1 as D (6 bases). The read falls 3 residues short of the CDR3 end, and the missing part is taken from the germline J gene. CDR3 length: 12 amino acids. Between the trimmed V and J ends, which lost 4 bases and 7 bases, there was a span of 9 bases. CDR1 and CDR2 (germline): SEHNR, FQNEAQ (reference sequence).

Turning to this clone: Read coverage stops 3 residues before the CDR3 terminus; the germline J gene supplies the remainder. The chain carries TRBV7-2 and TRBJ2-1; 9 bases fit TRBD1. Germline assignment: CDR1 SGHTA and CDR2 FQGNSA. The junction had 8 bases not matched to a gene; V was cut back by 7 bases and J by 4 bases. The CDR3 totals 15 residues. The CDR3 region is CASNAQGAKYNEQFF. The sequenced part of the CDR3 DNA is TGTGCCAGCAACGCACAGGGGGCCAAGTACAATGAG.

Concerning this clone itself: The observed sequence ends 3 residues before the CDR3 terminus, with the missing tail filled in from the germline J gene. The chain carries TRBV7-9 and TRBJ2-4; weak D call: TRBD1 (5 bases). Germline assignment: CDR1 SEHNR and CDR2 FQNEAQ (reference sequence). The ends were cut back, 0 bases at V and 5 bases at J, with 5 bases in the middle. This CDR3 spans 13 amino acids. The sequenced part of the CDR3 DNA is TGTGCCAGCAGCTTAGCCAGGGAAAACATT. This codes for CASSLARENI. In full, the CDR3 is CASSLARENIQYF.

As to this clone: The sequence runs out 3 residues before the end of the CDR3; the remainder is reconstructed from the germline J gene. The chain couples TRBV9 to TRBJ1-1, with 8 positions matching TRBD1. The CDR3 is 17 residues long. After removal of 4 bases from V and 2 bases from J, the junction contained 13 bases not matched to a gene. Germline V CDR1 and CDR2: SGDLS, YYNGEE. The CDR3 sequence is CASSPSGQVFTNTEAFF. Incomplete CDR3 DNA: TGTGCCAGCAGCCCCTCGGGACAGGTCTTTACTAACACTGAA.

As regards this clone: Germline and junction disagree at one end, which may indicate a read error. The read ends 3 residues shy of where the CDR3 ends; the end is completed using the germline J gene. The same CDR3 also results from other DNA sequences found in this sample. This chain joins TRBV7-9 and TRBJ2-7, with D maybe TRBD1 (6 bases). Germline lookup yields CDR1 SEHNR and CDR2 FQNEAQ (reference sequence). The CDR3 is made up of 13 amino acids. The sequenced CDR3 bases are TGTCCCAGCAGCTGGGGACAAGCCTACGAG. Translation gives CPSSWGQAYE. The entire CDR3 reads CPSSWGQAYEQYF.

In the case of this clone: The read ends 3 residues before the CDR3 terminus; that terminus is restored from the germline J gene. The V gene is TRBV2, the J gene TRBJ2-3; D not resolved. Germline V gene sequence: CDR1 SNHLY, CDR2 FYNNEI. V was cut by 4 bases and J by 0 bases, with 8 bases left in between. The CDR3 is 14 amino acids. CDR3 protein: CASSVQFSTDTQYF. The sequenced CDR3 bases are TGTGCCAGCAGTGTTCAGTTTAGCACAGATACG.

Notes on this clone: The read stops 3 residues short of the end of the CDR3; the missing end is completed from the germline J gene. The J gene is TRBJ2-7, the V gene TRBV18; 11 bases are shared with TRBD2. Germline V lookup: CDR1 KGHSH, CDR2 LQKENI. V trimming: 6 bases; J trimming: 4 bases; junction bases outside the gene matches: 8. The CDR3 has 15 amino acids. The CDR3 region is CASSKQGTSGYEQYF. The covered CDR3 bases are TGTGCCAGCTCCAAACAAGGGACTAGCGGATACGAG.

About this clone itself: The sequenced fragment ends 3 residues before the CDR3 boundary, so the rest is inferred from the germline J gene. V usage is TRBV10-3 and J usage is TRBJ2-7; 9 nucleotides match TRBD1. V lost 10 bases, J lost 1 base, and 8 bases stayed unmatched. The CDR3 runs 14 residues. The germline gives CDR1 ENHRY, CDR2 SYGVKD. CDR3 bases read: TGTGCCACCGCCTCGGACAGGGGATCCTACGAG. Amino acids: CATASDRGSYE. The full-length CDR3 reads as CATASDRGSYEQYF.

Comments on this clone: A read error may produce the germline difference seen at one junction end. The sequence runs out 3 residues before the end of the CDR3; the remainder is reconstructed from the germline J gene. The sample holds other DNA sequences that translate to the same CDR3. The chain joins TRBV7-7 to TRBJ2-1, with 9 bases identical to TRBD2. This CDR3 comprises 14 residues. Germline CDR1 SSHAT, CDR2 FNYEAQ (reference sequence). CDR3 region: CASSSSGTNNEQFF. CDR3 DNA, as far as it was read: TGTGCTAGCAGCTCTAGCGGGACTAACAATGAG.

With regard to this clone: The CDR3 goes on 3 residues after the read ends, and that part is filled in from the germline J gene. The V call is TRBV2, the J call TRBJ2-1; 9 bases map to TRBD1. Germline values: CDR1 SNHLY, CDR2 FYNNEI. The junction had 5 bases not matched to a gene; V was cut back by 6 bases and J by 5 bases. The CDR3 loop spans 14 amino acids. The CDR3 loop is CASSGQGSDNEQFF. The DNA read from the CDR3 is TGTGCCAGCAGCGGACAGGGGTCAGACAATGAG.

On this clone: The read is 3 residues too short to cover the CDR3 end, so that end is filled in from the germline J gene. The rearrangement uses TRBV7-2 and TRBJ2-1, with 10 bases aligning to TRBD1. CDR1 is SGHTA, CDR2 FQGNSA, per germline. The CDR3 covers 15 residues. Germline trimming cut 4 bases from V and 4 bases from J; bases unmatched to any gene: 4. CDR3 bases read: TGTGCCAGCAGCTCGGACAGGGGGAGTTACAATGAG. Translated, it gives CASSSDRGSYNE. The entire CDR3 is CASSSDRGSYNEQFF.

Concerning this clone itself: Read data end 3 residues before the CDR3 end; the end is taken from the germline J gene. V usage is TRBV13 and J usage is TRBJ1-2, with D tentatively TRBD1 (6 bases). CDR1 is PRHDT, CDR2 FYEKMQ, per germline (reference sequence). This CDR3 is built from 12 residues. CDR3 protein: CASSLEGGGYTF. CDR3 DNA (partial): TGTGCCAGCAGCTTAGAAGGGGGAGGC.

On this clone itself: The read halts 3 residues ahead of the CDR3 end, with the missing end drawn from the germline J gene. The rearrangement uses TRBV7-2 and TRBJ2-7; 7 bases are shared with TRBD1. The CDR3 runs 15 residues. J was trimmed by 1 base and V by 1 base; bases with no gene match: 4. The germline V gene has CDR1 SGHTA and CDR2 FQGNSA. CDR3 DNA (partial): TGTGCCAGCAGCTTAGTCGGGACAGAGTCCTACGAG. Its translation is CASSLVGTESYE. The whole CDR3 reads CASSLVGTESYEQYF.

As regards this clone: The CDR3 goes on 3 residues after the read ends, and that part is filled in from the germline J gene. The chain has TRBV20-1 and TRBJ2-5, with TRBD1 matching over 8 bases. Germline V CDR1 and CDR2: DFQATT, SNEGSKA (reference sequence). V gave up 1 base and J gave up 1 base; unmatched junction bases: 2. This CDR3 contains 14 residues. The sequenced part of the CDR3 DNA is TGCAGTGCTAGAGTGGGGACAGGCCAAGAGACC. Its translation is CSARVGTGQET. The entire CDR3 sequence reads CSARVGTGQETQYF.

For this clone: The read ends 3 residues before the CDR3 terminus; that terminus is restored from the germline J gene. The chain joins TRBV15 to TRBJ2-7, with TRBD2 matching over 7 bases. This CDR3 region has 15 residues. Germline CDR1 reads LNHNV; CDR2 reads YYDKDF (reference sequence). J gave up 5 bases and V 3 bases, and 10 bases lay outside the gene matches. Here the CDR3 reads CATSSRGRGNHEQYF. Partial CDR3 DNA: TGTGCCACCAGCAGTCGCGGGAGAGGGAATCACGAG. The entire variable domain, with the rest obtained from reference TRBV15 and TRBJ2-7, is as follows: DAMVIQNPRYQVTQFGKPVTLSCSQTLNHNVMYWYQQKSSQAPKLLFHYYDKDFNNEADTPDNFQSRRPNTSFCFLDIRSPGLGDTAMYLCATSSRGRGNHEQYFGPGTRLTVT.

Details on this clone: A junction boundary mismatches the germline segment, possibly from a read error. The read ends 3 residues early relative to the CDR3; the germline J gene fills the gap. The sample has other DNA sequences that encode this CDR3 too. The rearrangement uses TRBV7-3 and TRBJ1-6, with D perhaps TRBD1 (6 bases). The CDR3 covers 13 residues. Germline values: CDR1 SGHTA, CDR2 FQGTGA. The CDR3 here is CASSLGQNSPLHF. The covered CDR3 bases are TGTGCCAGCAGCTTAGGACAGAATTCGCCC.

The CDR3 bases that were read are TGCAGTGCTTTCTGGACAGGGGGTGGAAACACC. This codes for CSAFWTGGGNT. The whole CDR3 region reads CSAFWTGGGNTIYF. This sequence joins TRBV20-1 and TRBJ1-3, with 10 bases matching TRBD1. The read gets to within 3 residues of the CDR3 end, and the germline J gene fills in the rest. V was clipped by 5 bases and J by 3 bases; unmatched bases: 4. This CDR3 region has 14 residues. CDR1 and CDR2 from the germline V gene are DFQATT and SNEGSKA (reference sequence).

The CDR3 bases that were read are TGCGCCAGCAGCTTGGCCGGTGGCTTAGGGCTTAATGAG. This encodes CASSLAGGLGLNE. The CDR3 reads in full as CASSLAGGLGLNEQFF. This sequence joins TRBV5-1 and TRBJ2-1; D gene uncertain. The read is 3 residues too short to cover the CDR3 end, so that end is filled in from the germline J gene. The CDR3 extends over 16 amino acids. Germline V gives CDR1 SGHRS, CDR2 YFSETQ. The V and J ends lost 0 bases and 7 bases respectively, with 17 bases between them.

Points on this clone: The read ends 3 residues early relative to the CDR3; the germline J gene fills the gap. This sequence joins TRBV12-3 or TRBV12-4 and TRBJ2-3, with D maybe TRBD1 (5 bases). The length of the CDR3 is 14 residues. The V gene lost 0 bases and the J gene lost 2 bases, with 6 bases spanning the gap. CDR3 sequence reads: CASSLAGPTDTQYF. CDR3 bases read: TGTGCCAGCAGTTTAGCGGGGCCCACAGATACG.

Regarding this clone: The read gets to within 3 residues of the CDR3 end, and the germline J gene fills in the rest. V is TRBV9 and J is TRBJ1-1; D is possibly TRBD1 (5 bases). This CDR3 is built from 19 residues. Between the trimmed V and J ends, which lost 0 bases and 0 bases, there was a span of 21 bases. CDR1 is SGDLS, CDR2 YYNGEE, per germline. The CDR3 here is CASSVVEPHVWGLNTEAFF. Incomplete CDR3 DNA: TGTGCCAGCAGCGTAGTGGAGCCGCACGTGTGGGGCCTGAACACTGAA. The entire variable domain, with the rest obtained from reference TRBV9 and TRBJ1-1, is as follows: DSGVTQTPKHLITATGQRVTLRCSPRSGDLSVYWYQQSLDQGLQFLIQYYNGEERAKGNILERFSAQQFPDLHSELNLSSLELGDSALYFCASSVVEPHVWGLNTEAFFGQGTRLTVV.

To note about this clone: The read comes to an end 3 residues before the CDR3 does, leaving the germline J gene to fill in the end. V gene TRBV6-1 combines with J gene TRBJ2-5, with D perhaps TRBD1 (5 bases). The germline gives CDR1 MNHNS, CDR2 SASEGT. The CDR3 loop spans 13 amino acids. V gave up 2 bases and J gave up 5 bases, with 9 bases separating them. The CDR3 bases that were read are TGTGCCAGCAGTGAAAGGGGTTTGGAGACC. The encoded protein is CASSERGLET. The full-length CDR3 reads as CASSERGLETQYF.

Frequency places this clone as medium-sized (0.01 to 0.1%). The read ends 3 residues before the CDR3 terminus; that terminus is restored from the germline J gene. The J gene is TRBJ2-1, the V gene TRBV5-6; D unclear. Germline V gives CDR1 SGHDT, CDR2 YYEEEE. The V gene lost 0 bases and the J gene lost 3 bases, with 10 bases spanning the gap. The CDR3 is 15 residues long. The part of the CDR3 DNA that was read is TGTGCCAGCAGCTTGGGGGCCCAATACTACAATGAG. Translation gives CASSLGAQYYNE. The whole CDR3 reads CASSLGAQYYNEQFF.

Details on this clone: Read sequence stops 3 residues before the CDR3 end, and the germline J gene provides the missing end. This chain connects TRBV27 to TRBJ2-5, with 7 bases identical to TRBD2. There are 13 residues in the CDR3. V shed 5 bases and J 5 bases; nucleotides not matched to a gene: 5. Germline CDR1 reads MNHEY; CDR2 reads SMNVEV (reference sequence). This CDR3 reads CASSALGGETQYF. The part of the CDR3 DNA that was read is TGTGCCAGCAGTGCGCTCGGGGGGGAGACC.